These 26 T cell receptor beta chains were sequenced from one sample in a study of T cell repertoires in cytomegalovirus infection. Each CDR3 protein gets one entry after TCRdb re-called the reads with MiXCR. This table has fewer than 200,000 distinct CDR3 sequences, about an eighth appearing once. The sequenced sample was PBMCs. These receptors were collected from a human donor in good health (CMV status not recorded). Some clones in this sample may be carry-over from other donors' samples.

This clonotype was recorded many times. J is TRBJ2-4 and V is TRBV28; TRBD2 might be the D (5 bases). Germline lookup yields CDR1 MDHEN and CDR2 SYDVKM. Trimming removed 4 bases from V and 7 bases from J, with 14 bases in between. The CDR3 contains 14 residues. The CDR3, as DNA: TGTGCCAGCAGTTCCCGTAGAGGGCGTAACATTCAGTACTTC. Translation gives CASSSRRGRNIQYF. Drawing the rest from reference TRBV28 and TRBJ2-4, the complete variable domain is DVKVTQSSRYLVKRTGEKVFLECVQDMDHENMFWYRQDPGLGLRLIYFSYDVKMKEKGDIPEGYSVSREKKERFSLILESASTNQTSMYLCASSSRRGRNIQYFGAGTRLSVL.

This clonotype was recorded a few times. The V and J genes are TRBV10-3 and TRBJ1-5; weak D call: TRBD1 (6 bases). The V and J ends lost 11 bases and 2 bases respectively, with 16 bases between them. Germline V gives CDR1 ENHRY, CDR2 SYGVKD. This CDR3 is 14 amino acids long. CDR3 residues: CAAQKGGGNQPQHF. In DNA, the CDR3 is TGTGCCGCCCAGAAGGGGGGTGGCAATCAGCCCCAGCATTTT.

This clonotype appeared a few times. J is TRBJ2-7 and V is TRBV6-1; 10 nucleotides match TRBD1. With 7 bases clipped from V and 3 bases from J, the junction kept 6 bases outside the gene matches. This CDR3 has 14 residues. Germline V CDR1 and CDR2: MNHNS, SASEGT. The CDR3 here is CASISRTGGYEQYF. The CDR3 nucleotides are TGTGCCAGCATTTCCCGGACAGGGGGCTACGAGCAGTACTTC.

The rearrangement links TRBV4-3 to TRBJ2-2, with TRBD2 matching 9 bases. The junction had 3 bases not matched to a gene; V was cut back by 4 bases and J by 0 bases. The CDR3 loop spans 16 amino acids. Germline V lookup: CDR1 LGHNA, CDR2 YSLEER. The CDR3 spells CASSRRLAANTGELFF. The CDR3 coding sequence is TGCGCCAGCAGCCGTAGACTAGCGGCGAACACCGGGGAGCTGTTTTTT.

This clonotype appeared a few times. As DNA, the CDR3 is TGTGCCAGCAGCTTAACGGCGGGAGTGGTAGATACGCAGTATTTT. This translates into CASSLTAGVVDTQYF. The chain employs TRBV7-3 and TRBJ2-3, with 7 bases lining up with TRBD2. Germline CDR1 is SGHTA and CDR2 is FQGTGA. The CDR3 runs 15 residues. V shed 0 bases and J 5 bases; nucleotides not matched to a gene: 5.

The chain has TRBV29-1 and TRBJ2-7, with 10 bases that match TRBD2. The CDR3 runs 15 residues. Germline V CDR1 and CDR2: SQVTM, ANQGSEA. The junction had 5 bases not matched to a gene; V was cut back by 1 base and J by 2 bases. CDR3 region: CSVEGSSGSAYEQYF. CDR3 nucleotide sequence: TGCAGCGTTGAAGGGTCTAGCGGGAGCGCCTACGAGCAGTACTTC.

This clonotype was picked up many times. The rearrangement uses TRBV6-2 or TRBV6-3 and TRBJ2-7; TRBD2 agrees at 11 bases. Germline CDR1 is MNHEY and CDR2 is SVGEGT. V lost 4 bases to trimming and J lost 6 bases; unmatched junction nucleotides: 11. CDR3 size: 16 residues. CDR3 sequence: CASSSTSLAGEVEQYF. For the CDR3, the DNA is TGTGCCAGCAGTTCGACATCACTAGCGGGAGAGGTCGAGCAGTACTTC.

At least ten counts were recorded for this clonotype. This chain joins TRBV7-2 and TRBJ1-5; no reliable D call. V dropped 0 bases and J dropped 4 bases, with 10 bases sitting between them. The germline gives CDR1 SGHTA, CDR2 FQGNSA. The CDR3 totals 15 residues. The CDR3 is CASSLASLGNQPQHF. The CDR3 bases are TGTGCCAGCAGCTTAGCCAGCTTAGGGAATCAGCCCCAGCATTTT.

V gene TRBV27 combines with J gene TRBJ2-2, with 10 positions matching TRBD1. The CDR3 extends over 17 amino acids. Germline V gene sequence: CDR1 MNHEY, CDR2 SMNVEV (reference sequence). V lost 3 bases, J lost 7 bases, and 11 bases stayed unmatched. This CDR3 reads CASSFSTGDRGHGELFF. The CDR3 DNA reads TGTGCCAGCAGTTTCTCGACCGGGGACAGGGGCCACGGGGAGCTGTTTTTT.

V usage is TRBV25-1 and J usage is TRBJ1-2; D unclear. The CDR3 length is 12 residues. Germline V gives CDR1 MGHDK, CDR2 SYGVNS. The ends were cut back, 1 base at V and 4 bases at J, with 4 bases in the middle. In DNA form, the CDR3 reads TGTGCCAGCAGTGAATCGATCTATGGCTACACCTTC. It specifies CASSESIYGYTF.

This clonotype was observed at least ten times. This chain links TRBV7-9 with TRBJ2-7, with 9 bases identical to TRBD2. Per germline, CDR1 SEHNR and CDR2 FQNEAQ (reference sequence). The length of the CDR3 is 16 residues. Trimming cost V 1 base and J 1 base; bases outside gene matches: 5. CDR3 loop: CASSLVAGAGSYEQYF. The CDR3 bases are TGTGCCAGCAGCTTAGTAGCGGGAGCGGGTTCCTACGAGCAGTACTTC.

The table lists this clonotype with many counts. V and J are TRBV7-2 and TRBJ1-5, with TRBD1 matching over 7 bases. Germline V gene sequence: CDR1 SGHTA, CDR2 FQGNSA. The CDR3 consists of 15 residues. V lost 2 bases, J lost 11 bases, and 12 bases stayed unmatched. CDR3 in amino acids: CASSLSGGTNSAQHF. DNA of the CDR3: TGTGCCAGCAGCTTATCAGGGGGTACCAATTCGGCCCAGCATTTT.

This clonotype was counted ten times or more. This chain links TRBV12-3 or TRBV12-4 with TRBJ2-2; D might be TRBD1 or TRBD2, each matching 6 bases. V gave up 5 bases and J gave up 7 bases, with 17 bases separating them. The CDR3 consists of 15 residues. CDR3 in DNA: TGTGCCAGCAGTCCGACGACGGCGGGACACGGGGAGCTGTTTTTT. Translating it yields CASSPTTAGHGELFF.

The genes are TRBV3-1 and TRBJ2-2; D is uncertain. With 1 base removed from V and 2 bases from J, the gap between germline ends came to 8 bases. CDR3 size: 15 residues. Looked up from germline, CDR1 is LGHDT and CDR2 is YNNKEL (reference sequence). CDR3 nucleotide sequence: TGTGCCAGCAGCCAAGGGTCTGGAAACACCGGGGAGCTGTTTTTT. Residues: CASSQGSGNTGELFF.

The chain uses TRBV2 and TRBJ2-1; TRBD2 agrees at 7 bases. There are 15 residues in the CDR3. Trimming took 5 bases from V and 3 from J; bases not matched to a gene: 7. CDR1 is SNHLY and CDR2 is FYNNEI in the germline V gene. CDR3 sequence: CASSPLAADYNEQFF. The CDR3 region has the DNA TGTGCCAGCAGTCCTCTAGCGGCTGACTACAATGAGCAGTTCTTC.

The chain combines TRBV19 with TRBJ2-7; D possibly uses TRBD1 or TRBD2 (6 bases each). Trimming removed 5 bases from V and 5 bases from J, with 19 bases in between. Germline V gene lookup returns CDR1 LNHDA and CDR2 SQIVND (reference sequence). The CDR3 runs 15 residues. CDR3 nucleotide sequence: TGTGCCAGTAGTTCGATAGCGGCAGGGGCCGACGAGCAGTACTTC. This encodes CASSSIAAGADEQYF.

This clonotype showed up many times. The chain joins TRBV7-8 to TRBJ1-4; D ambiguous. There are 16 residues in the CDR3. V lost 0 bases to trimming and J lost 2 bases, with 10 bases between them. From germline, CDR1 is SGHVS and CDR2 FQNEAQ. CDR3 sequence: CASSLALWATNEKLFF. The CDR3 DNA reads as TGTGCCAGCAGCTTAGCCTTGTGGGCGACTAATGAAAAACTGTTTTTT. The full variable domain, rest sourced from reference TRBV7-8 and TRBJ1-4, is GAGVSQSPRYKVAKRGQDVALRCDPISGHVSLFWYQQALGQGPEFLTYFQNEAQLDKSGLPSDRFFAERPEGSVSTLKIQRTQQEDSAVYLCASSLALWATNEKLFFGSGTQLSVL.

In this sample, this clonotype turned up a few times. This rearrangement joins TRBV2 to TRBJ2-7; 9 bases are shared with TRBD1. Unmatched junction bases numbered 21, after V lost 11 bases and J lost 7 bases. The CDR3 is made up of 16 amino acids. Germline assignment: CDR1 SNHLY and CDR2 FYNNEI. CDR3 in DNA: TGTGCCGCATCCGGGGGGAACCGGGACAGGGTAGAGGAGCAGTACTTC. It codes for CAASGGNRDRVEEQYF.

This clonotype was detected ten times or more. The genes are TRBV25-1 and TRBJ2-1; TRBD2 aligns across 11 bases. The CDR3 is 17 amino acids. J lost 3 bases, V lost 1 base, and 5 bases had no gene match. Germline V gene data show CDR1 as MGHDK and CDR2 as SYGVNS. CDR3 residues: CASSESGLAGGYNEQFF. DNA of the CDR3: TGTGCCAGCAGTGAATCGGGTCTAGCGGGAGGCTACAATGAGCAGTTCTTC.

This clonotype was recorded at least ten times. V usage is TRBV7-2 and J usage is TRBJ2-7, with D uncertain. Germline V gives CDR1 SGHTA, CDR2 FQGNSA. The CDR3 is made up of 12 amino acids. Trimming stripped 4 bases from V and 3 bases from J, with 7 bases between. The CDR3 loop reads CASSSDRYEQYF. In DNA, the CDR3 is TGTGCCAGCAGCTCAGACCGCTACGAGCAGTACTTC.

This clonotype showed up many times. This chain uses TRBV7-2 with TRBJ2-1; 10 bases fit TRBD2. In germline, CDR1 is SGHTA, CDR2 FQGNSA. V was pared by 0 bases and J by 10 bases, with 12 bases of the junction left unmatched. The length of the CDR3 is 17 residues. CDR3 nucleotide sequence: TGTGCCAGCAGCTTAGCGAGGGAAGGACTAGCGGTCCCGGAGCAGTTCTTC. It translates to CASSLAREGLAVPEQFF.

This clonotype was counted at least ten times. V is TRBV11-1 and J is TRBJ2-7; the D gene is possibly TRBD1 (6 bases). CDR1 is SGHAT and CDR2 is FQDESV in the germline V gene (reference sequence). Trimming shortened V by 3 bases and J by 2 bases, and 17 bases separated the two germline ends. This CDR3 comprises 16 residues. CDR3 in DNA: TGTGCCAGCAGCTTGGAATCCGGGACATCTACCTACGAGCAGTACTTC. Its translation: CASSLESGTSTYEQYF.

This clonotype occurred a few times. The chain links TRBV12-3 or TRBV12-4 to TRBJ1-6; D gene unclear. This CDR3 region has 16 residues. The V and J ends lost 5 bases and 7 bases respectively, with 18 bases between them. The CDR3 region is CASSPPLPNGNSPLHF. CDR3 in DNA: TGTGCCAGCAGTCCCCCACTACCCAATGGGAATTCACCCCTCCACTTT.

This clonotype was recorded at least ten times. The chain recombines TRBV4-2 with TRBJ1-2; possible D gene TRBD1, 5 bases. The CDR3 is 14 amino acids. The V end was cut by 4 bases, the J end by 2 bases, with 11 bases between. Germline CDR1 reads LGHNA; CDR2 reads YNFKEQ. CDR3 protein: CASSPGPQNYGYTF. DNA of the CDR3: TGTGCCAGCAGCCCGGGACCCCAGAACTATGGCTACACCTTC.

This clonotype was observed many times. The chain is built from TRBV28 and TRBJ1-6, with 10 nucleotides matching TRBD1. The CDR3 is made up of 17 amino acids. Germline trimming cut 8 bases from V and 7 bases from J; bases unmatched to any gene: 14. Germline loops: CDR1 MDHEN, CDR2 SYDVKM. CDR3 protein: CASSSLSGTGVNSPLHF. CDR3 sequence (DNA): TGTGCCAGCTCTAGCCTCTCCGGGACAGGGGTCAATTCACCCCTCCACTTT.

This clonotype was seen ten or more times. The rearrangement links TRBV28 to TRBJ1-1; D gene uncertain. The CDR3 has 11 amino acids. Per germline, CDR1 MDHEN and CDR2 SYDVKM. The V and J ends lost 1 base and 8 bases respectively, with 5 bases between them. CDR3 loop: CASSLLGEAFF. Written as DNA, the CDR3 is TGTGCCAGCAGTTTATTAGGAGAAGCTTTCTTT. Supplemented by reference TRBV28 and TRBJ1-1, the full variable domain reads DVKVTQSSRYLVKRTGEKVFLECVQDMDHENMFWYRQDPGLGLRLIYFSYDVKMKEKGDIPEGYSVSREKKERFSLILESASTNQTSMYLCASSLLGEAFFGQGTRLTVV.